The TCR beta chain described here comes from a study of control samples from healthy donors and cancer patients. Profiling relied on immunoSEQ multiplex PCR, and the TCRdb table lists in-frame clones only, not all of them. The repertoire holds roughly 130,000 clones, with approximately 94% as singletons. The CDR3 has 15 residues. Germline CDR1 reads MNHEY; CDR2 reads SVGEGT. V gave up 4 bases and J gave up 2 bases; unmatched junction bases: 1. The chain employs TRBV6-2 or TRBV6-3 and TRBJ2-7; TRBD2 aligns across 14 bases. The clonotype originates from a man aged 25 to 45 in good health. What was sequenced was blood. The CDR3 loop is CASSWGLAGAYEQYF. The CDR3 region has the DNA TGTGCCAGCAGTTGGGGACTAGCGGGGGCCTACGAGCAGTACTTC.